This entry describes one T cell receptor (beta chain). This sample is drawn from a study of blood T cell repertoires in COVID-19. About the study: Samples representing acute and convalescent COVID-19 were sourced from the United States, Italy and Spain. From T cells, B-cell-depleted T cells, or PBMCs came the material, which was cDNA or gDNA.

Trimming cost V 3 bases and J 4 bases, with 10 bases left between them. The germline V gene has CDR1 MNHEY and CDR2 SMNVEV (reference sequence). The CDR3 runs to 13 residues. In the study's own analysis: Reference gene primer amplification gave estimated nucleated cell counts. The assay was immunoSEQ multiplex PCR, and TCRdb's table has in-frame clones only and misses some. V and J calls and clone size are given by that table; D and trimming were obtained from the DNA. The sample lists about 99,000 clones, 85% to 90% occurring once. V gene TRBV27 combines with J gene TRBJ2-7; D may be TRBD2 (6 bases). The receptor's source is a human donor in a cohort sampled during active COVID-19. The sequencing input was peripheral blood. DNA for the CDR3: TGTGCCAGCAGTTTCCTGGGACTTTACGAGCAGTACTTC. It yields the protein CASSFLGLYEQYF.